Below, 21 T cell receptor beta chains from the same sample are listed, as sequenced in a study of CD8+ T cells in alopecia areata (dated by TCRdb to 2016 to 2018). Library generation was performed with the immunoSEQ multiplex PCR assay. For TCR sequencing, RNA was extracted from every sample and reverse transcribed into cDNA to serve as template. In its TCRdb copy, this immuneACCESS table keeps in-frame sequences only and misses some clones. Where compared with another copy, unresolved V genes explain less than half of these, and the others have no known cause. The sample data list some 120,000 clones, and approximately 47% of these were observed just once. The ten largest account for about 11% of the sample. The sample taken for sequencing was NKG2D-low CD8+ T cells sorted from blood. The intended sense of this specimen's cell subset or site label: sorted CD8+ NKG2D-low blood T cells. These receptors were taken from a human donor with alopecia areata.

In this sample, this clone turned up a few times. This chain uses TRBV23-1 with TRBJ1-5; D gene uncertain. TRBV23-1 is an open reading frame whose function is uncertain. This CDR3 contains 10 residues. Between the trimmed V and J ends, which lost 6 bases and 8 bases, there was a span of 5 bases. The CDR3 is CASRNKPQHF. CDR3 DNA sequence: TGCGCCAGCAGAAATAAGCCCCAGCATTTT.

The CDR3 DNA reads as TGCAGCGTAACGGGACTAGCGGGAGGGATTACCTACGAGCAGTACTTC. Its protein is CSVTGLAGGITYEQYF. The chain recombines TRBV29-1 with TRBJ2-7; 16 nucleotides agree with TRBD2. V was pared by 6 bases and J by 2 bases, with 7 bases of the junction left unmatched. This CDR3 region has 16 residues. Looked up from germline, CDR1 is SQVTM and CDR2 is ANQGSEA.

The chain couples TRBV27 to TRBJ1-5, with D perhaps TRBD1 (5 bases). The length of the CDR3 is 13 residues. Between the trimmed V and J ends, which lost 5 bases and 7 bases, there was a span of 12 bases. Germline V gene lookup returns CDR1 MNHEY and CDR2 SMNVEV (reference sequence). This chain's CDR3 is CASSPRWGQPQHF. In DNA, the CDR3 is TGTGCCAGCAGTCCCAGGTGGGGGCAGCCCCAGCATTTT.

The chain couples TRBV30 to TRBJ2-1, with D perhaps matching TRBD2 (5 bases). This CDR3 region has 13 residues. The germline V gene encodes CDR1 GTSNPN and CDR2 SVGIG (reference sequence). Trimming removed 0 bases from V and 6 bases from J, with 9 bases in between. In DNA, the CDR3 is TGTGCCTGGAGTGTAGGGAGTGGCAATGAGCAGTTCTTC. Its translation is CAWSVGSGNEQFF.

In its sample, this clone was seen a few times. The CDR3 is CTSSLQGLAGRTDTQYF. The CDR3 DNA reads as TGCACCAGCAGCCTCCAGGGACTAGCGGGGCGCACAGATACGCAGTATTTT. This chain uses TRBV1 with TRBJ2-3; the DNA was not compared with TRBD2, the D call given in the table. TRBV1 is a pseudogene. The CDR3 loop spans 17 amino acids.

CDR3 bases: TGCAGCGTTGAAGAGGGCGGAGGCTACTATGGCTACACCTTC. Encoded protein: CSVEEGGGYYGYTF. The chain has TRBV29-1 and TRBJ1-2; D call uncertain. The germline V gene has CDR1 SQVTM and CDR2 ANQGSEA. The CDR3 extends over 14 amino acids. Trimming stripped 0 bases from V and 3 bases from J, with 11 bases between. Full variable domain (outside the CDR3, taken from reference TRBV29-1 and TRBJ1-2): SAVISQKPSRDICQRGTSLTIQCQVDSQVTMMFWYRQQPGQSLTLIATANQGSEATYESGFVIDKFPISRPNLTFSTLTVSNMSPEDSSIYLCSVEEGGGYYGYTFGSGTRLTVV.

The V call is TRBV27, the J call TRBJ2-1; 8 bases line up with TRBD2. The CDR3 spans 13 residues. The V gene end was trimmed by 6 bases and the J gene end by 4 bases; junction bases not matched to a gene: 2. Germline assignment: CDR1 MNHEY and CDR2 SMNVEV (reference sequence). The CDR3 sequence is CASSGGGYNEQFF. CDR3 bases: TGTGCCAGCAGCGGGGGGGGATACAATGAGCAGTTCTTC.

In its sample, this clone was seen a few times. The rearrangement links TRBV28 to TRBJ2-1; D is perhaps TRBD2 (6 bases). Germline CDR1 is MDHEN and CDR2 is SYDVKM. This CDR3 comprises 15 residues. Trimming removed 1 base from V and 7 bases from J, with 14 bases in between. This chain's CDR3 is CASSLSGVGGNEQFF. CDR3 sequence (DNA): TGTGCCAGCAGTTTATCTGGGGTCGGGGGAAATGAGCAGTTCTTC.

The J gene is TRBJ2-3, the V gene TRBV9; 8 positions match TRBD2. Trimming removed 2 bases from V and 0 bases from J; junction bases left unmatched: 2. Germline CDR1 and CDR2: SGDLS and YYNGEE. The CDR3 has 15 residues. CDR3 coding DNA: TGTGCCAGCAGCGTGGCTAGCGGGAGCACAGATACGCAGTATTTT. It encodes CASSVASGSTDTQYF.

The chain links TRBV2 to TRBJ2-7; D is uncertain. The V end lost 4 bases, the J end lost 2 bases, and 12 bases lay between the germline ends. CDR3 length equals 14 residues. CDR1 SNHLY and CDR2 FYNNEI come from the germline V gene. The chain's CDR3 is CASSGQARPYEQYF. DNA for the CDR3: TGTGCCAGCAGTGGCCAAGCGAGGCCCTACGAGCAGTACTTC.

This clone was counted between two and nine times. CDR3: CSVETDKSYEQYF. CDR3 coding DNA: TGCAGCGTTGAAACGGACAAATCCTACGAGCAGTACTTC. V gene TRBV29-1 combines with J gene TRBJ2-7, with a weak D call TRBD1 (5 bases). There are 13 residues in the CDR3. The V gene's germline CDR1 is SQVTM and CDR2 ANQGSEA. The V end was cut by 2 bases, the J end by 1 base, with 9 bases between.

This clone was counted a few times. The rearrangement joins TRBV7-9 to TRBJ2-1; TRBD2 aligns across 8 bases. The length of the CDR3 is 17 residues. After removal of 1 base from V and 0 bases from J, the junction contained 5 bases not matched to a gene. The germline V gene encodes CDR1 SEHNR and CDR2 FQNEAQ (reference sequence). CDR3 DNA sequence: TGTGCCAGCAGCTTAGAGGGGAGCGGGAGCTCCTACAATGAGCAGTTCTTC. This codes for CASSLEGSGSSYNEQFF.

The chain recombines TRBV2 with TRBJ2-4, with TRBD2 matching over 8 bases. Germline V gene data show CDR1 as SNHLY and CDR2 as FYNNEI. With V trimmed by 8 bases and J by 5 bases, 5 bases remained unmatched. This CDR3 is 13 amino acids long. The CDR3 DNA is TGTGCCAGCGCGGGGGGCGGGGAAAACATTCAGTACTTC. This encodes CASAGGGENIQYF.

This clone was observed a few times. The V gene is TRBV29-1, the J gene TRBJ2-7; 13 bases map to TRBD2. The CDR3 covers 14 residues. Germline CDR1 reads SQVTM; CDR2 reads ANQGSEA. Trimming cost V 7 bases and J 4 bases; bases outside gene matches: 7. Here the CDR3 reads CSARGTSGKYEQYF. The CDR3 nucleotides read TGCAGCGCTCGAGGGACTAGCGGGAAATACGAGCAGTACTTC.

This rearrangement joins TRBV30 to TRBJ2-3; D is undetermined. CDR1 is GTSNPN, CDR2 SVGIG, per germline (reference sequence). The CDR3 length is 12 residues. The V and J ends lost 2 bases and 4 bases respectively, with 7 bases between them. Written as DNA, the CDR3 is TGTGCCTGGAGTCTTATGGCAGATACGCAGTATTTT. Protein sequence: CAWSLMADTQYF.

The chain combines TRBV5-1 with TRBJ2-7; D remains ambiguous. The germline V and J ends were trimmed by 2 bases and 4 bases, with 7 bases remaining between them. Germline CDR1 is SGHRS and CDR2 is YFSETQ. The CDR3 runs to 12 residues. This CDR3 reads CASSLDQYEQYF. The DNA of the CDR3 is TGCGCCAGCAGCTTAGACCAATACGAGCAGTACTTC. Based on the CDR3 plus reference TRBV5-1 and TRBJ2-7, the full variable domain is KAGVTQTPRYLIKTRGQQVTLSCSPISGHRSVSWYQQTPGQGLQFLFEYFSETQRNKGNFPGRFSGRQFSNSRSEMNVSTLELGDSALYLCASSLDQYEQYFGPGTRLTVT.

The chain carries TRBV7-9 and TRBJ2-1; D remains unclear. V dropped 5 bases and J dropped 6 bases, with 14 bases sitting between them. The length of the CDR3 is 14 residues. The V gene's germline CDR1 is SEHNR and CDR2 FQNEAQ (reference sequence). This chain's CDR3 is CASSPVPPANEQFF. The CDR3 nucleotides read TGTGCCAGCAGCCCCGTCCCCCCCGCCAATGAGCAGTTCTTC.

With respect to this clone: An end of the junction does not agree with germline; a read error may underlie this. The chain recombines TRBV13 with TRBJ2-1; TRBD2 matches at 10 bases. This CDR3 has 14 residues. Per germline, CDR1 PRHDT and CDR2 FYEKMQ (reference sequence). Written as DNA, the CDR3 is TGTGCCAGCAGCCTAGGACTAGCGGCCGGTGGGCAGTTCTTC. Translating gives CASSLGLAAGGQFF.

The chain recombines TRBV28 with TRBJ1-1; 8 nucleotides line up with TRBD1. The J segment lost 4 bases and the V segment lost 6 bases, leaving 10 bases of the junction unmatched. Germline values: CDR1 MDHEN, CDR2 SYDVKM. This CDR3 comprises 15 residues. Here the CDR3 DNA reads TGTGCCAGCAGCCTGGAGACAGGGGCAGGCACTGAAGCTTTCTTT. It is translated as CASSLETGAGTEAFF.

A remark on this clone: The sample contains more than one DNA sequence encoding this CDR3. This rearrangement joins TRBV29-1 to TRBJ2-2; D remains ambiguous. Trimming left V 6 bases short and J 4 bases short, with 12 bases between. The CDR3 is made up of 13 amino acids. CDR1 is SQVTM, CDR2 ANQGSEA, per germline. CDR3 coding DNA: TGCAGCGTGGTGACCGGAACCACCGGGGAGCTGTTTTTT. Its protein is CSVVTGTTGELFF.

Here the CDR3 reads CASSLERETGETQYF. Here the CDR3 DNA reads TGTGCCAGCAGCTTAGAACGGGAGACTGGGGAGACCCAGTACTTC. The chain uses TRBV7-6 and TRBJ2-5; maybe TRBD2 (6 bases). Germline V gives CDR1 SGHVS, CDR2 FNYEAQ. This CDR3 region has 15 residues. V shed 1 base and J shed 5 bases, with 14 bases lying between them. Using reference TRBV7-6 and TRBJ2-5 for the parts outside the CDR3, the full variable domain is GAGVSQSPRYKVTKRGQDVALRCDPISGHVSLYWYRQALGQGPEFLTYFNYEAQQDKSGLPNDRFSAERPEGSISTLTIQRTEQRDSAMYRCASSLERETGETQYFGPGTRLLVL.